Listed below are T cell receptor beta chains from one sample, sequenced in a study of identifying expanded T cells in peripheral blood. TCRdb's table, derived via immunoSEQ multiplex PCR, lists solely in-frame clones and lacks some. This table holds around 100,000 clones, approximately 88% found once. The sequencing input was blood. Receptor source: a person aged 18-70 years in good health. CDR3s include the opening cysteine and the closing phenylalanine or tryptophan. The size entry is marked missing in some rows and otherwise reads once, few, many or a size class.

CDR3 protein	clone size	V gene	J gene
CASSLGRTDGYTF	.	TRBV7-2	TRBJ1-2
CASSFGSSSNQPQHF	medium-sized	TRBV5-6	TRBJ1-5
CASSQVPGQGPLSGANVLTF	.	TRBV4-3	TRBJ2-6
CASSSGWTAAHYGYTF	.	TRBV5-1	TRBJ1-2
CASRDVRDRTYEQYF	.	TRBV7-9	TRBJ2-7
CASSTRTGGVDTQYF	.	TRBV7-2	TRBJ2-3
CASSEHPSQGYTQYF	few	TRBV2	TRBJ2-3
CASSLAGETQYF	.	TRBV11-2	TRBJ2-5
CSVKSYRAVGANVLTF	once	TRBV29-1	TRBJ2-6
CASSLAAGNEQFF	few	TRBV5-6	TRBJ2-1
CASSPLPGGRDEQYF	.	TRBV4-3	TRBJ2-7
CASSLLGAYGYTF	.	TRBV28	TRBJ1-2
CASSPQDGVDGYTF	.	TRBV18	TRBJ1-2
CASSSRGEAFF	.	TRBV18	TRBJ1-1
CASGSSGSAPQYF	.	TRBV19	TRBJ2-3
CASRSPGQGTDTQYF	.	TRBV6-1	TRBJ2-3
CASSSIYPGELFF	.	TRBV7-2	TRBJ2-2
CASNHGSGWPSGANVLTF	.	TRBV2	TRBJ2-6
CASSQDRNPQQGDEKLFF	.	TRBV4-3	TRBJ1-4
CASSLGLLAGAKETQYF	.	TRBV7-8	TRBJ2-5